One sample yielded the 31 T cell receptor beta chains listed below, sequenced in a study of blood T cell repertoires in COVID-19. Measured with immunoSEQ multiplex PCR; TCRdb has only the in-frame clones, and not every one. The repertoire holds 200,000 to 300,000 clones, with 82% as singletons. Sequenced input: peripheral blood. The receptors come from a woman aged 55-69 years with active or convalescent COVID-19.

This chain uses TRBV4-1 with TRBJ2-7; a weak D match, TRBD2 (5 bases). This CDR3 comprises 15 residues. V lost 4 bases and J lost 0, with 13 bases in between. Germline CDR1 reads MGHRA; CDR2 reads YSYEKL. The CDR3 region is CASSPGLSSSYEQYF. The CDR3 DNA sequence: TGCGCCAGCAGCCCAGGACTTTCTAGCTCCTACGAGCAGTACTTC.

This clone has more than one count but fewer than ten. The chain is built from TRBV9 and TRBJ1-3; perhaps TRBD1 as D (5 bases). Trimming took 3 bases from V and 2 from J, leaving 15 bases between them. The CDR3 spans 16 residues. Germline values: CDR1 SGDLS, CDR2 YYNGEE. The CDR3 is CASSDTITGAGNTIYF. CDR3 nucleotides: TGTGCCAGCAGCGATACTATAACAGGTGCTGGAAACACCATATATTTT. Complete variable domain (other parts from reference TRBV9 and TRBJ1-3): DSGVTQTPKHLITATGQRVTLRCSPRSGDLSVYWYQQSLDQGLQFLIQYYNGEERAKGNILERFSAQQFPDLHSELNLSSLELGDSALYFCASSDTITGAGNTIYFGEGSWLTVV.

The chain couples TRBV28 to TRBJ2-3; unclear D gene. Per germline, CDR1 MDHEN and CDR2 SYDVKM. Trimming took off 3 bases at V and 5 bases at J, with 3 bases between the two ends. The length of the CDR3 is 11 residues. CDR3 sequence reads: CASSLRDTQYF. DNA of the CDR3: TGTGCCAGCAGTTTGAGAGATACGCAGTATTTT.

This chain connects TRBV7-8 to TRBJ2-3; 8 bases fit TRBD1. There are 15 residues in the CDR3. V dropped 5 bases and J dropped 1; count of bases not matched to a gene: 5. Per germline, CDR1 SGHVS and CDR2 FQNEAQ. DNA for the CDR3: TGTGCCAGCAGCCCCTACAGGGGGGGCACAGATACGCAGTATTTT. This translates into CASSPYRGGTDTQYF. The full variable domain, completed using reference TRBV7-8 and TRBJ2-3, is GAGVSQSPRYKVAKRGQDVALRCDPISGHVSLFWYQQALGQGPEFLTYFQNEAQLDKSGLPSDRFFAERPEGSVSTLKIQRTQQEDSAVYLCASSPYRGGTDTQYFGPGTRLTVL.

The rearrangement links TRBV7-2 to TRBJ2-3; 10 bases align to TRBD2. The CDR3 is made up of 15 amino acids. V shed 5 bases, J shed 4 bases, and the junction held 6 bases outside the gene matches. Germline CDR1 reads SGHTA; CDR2 reads FQGNSA. The CDR3 here is CASSQGLAWADTQYF. CDR3 coding DNA: TGTGCCAGCAGCCAGGGACTAGCGTGGGCAGATACGCAGTATTTT.

The chain carries TRBV7-9 and TRBJ2-2, with 15 nucleotides matching TRBD2. Trimming removed 4 bases from V and 0 bases from J; junction bases left unmatched: 3. CDR1 and CDR2 (germline): SEHNR, FQNEAQ (reference sequence). The CDR3 spans 18 residues. CDR3 loop: CASSSGLAGGSNTGELFF. The DNA for the CDR3 is TGTGCCAGCAGCTCGGGACTAGCGGGGGGTTCGAACACCGGGGAGCTGTTTTTT.

The rearrangement uses TRBV7-6 and TRBJ2-3; 11 nucleotides agree with TRBD2. There are 16 residues in the CDR3. Trimming took 5 bases from V and 0 from J; bases not matched to a gene: 4. Germline V gene lookup returns CDR1 SGHVS and CDR2 FNYEAQ. The chain's CDR3 is CASSPSGGFSTDTQYF. The CDR3 region has the DNA TGTGCCAGCAGCCCTAGCGGGGGGTTTAGCACAGATACGCAGTATTTT.

This clone was observed a few times. This chain links TRBV3-1 (or the pseudogene TRBV3-2) with TRBJ1-2, with 7 positions matching TRBD1. CDR3 length: 13 amino acids. Germline CDR1 LGHDT, CDR2 YNNKEL (reference sequence). Losses at the gene ends were 6 bases for V and 7 bases for J; bases not matched to a gene: 8. The CDR3 DNA sequence: TGTGCCAGCAGAAACCAGGGGGTAGGTGGCTACACCTTC. Translating gives CASRNQGVGGYTF.

The V and J genes are TRBV30 and TRBJ2-1, with TRBD2 identical over 13 bases. The V and J ends lost 3 bases and 4 bases, in that order; junction bases with no gene match: 6. This CDR3 contains 16 residues. CDR1 and CDR2 from the germline V gene are GTSNPN and SVGIG (reference sequence). CDR3 DNA: TGTGCCTGGAGCCCTCCGGGACTAGCGGGGTACAATGAGCAGTTCTTC. Protein sequence: CAWSPPGLAGYNEQFF.

V is TRBV19 and J is TRBJ1-2; 8 positions agree with TRBD1. V dropped 9 bases and J dropped 4; count of bases not matched to a gene: 4. In germline, CDR1 is LNHDA, CDR2 SQIVND (reference sequence). This CDR3 is built from 12 residues. The CDR3 bases are TGTGCCAGCAAAACAGGGGGCTATGGCTACACCTTC. This gives the protein CASKTGGYGYTF.

This clone was recorded only once. The rearrangement links TRBV6-5 to TRBJ1-1; 10 bases map to TRBD1. There are 15 residues in the CDR3. Germline assignment: CDR1 MNHEY and CDR2 SVGAGI. V gave up 8 bases and J gave up 1 base; unmatched junction bases: 7. CDR3 region: CASRPGDRGNTEAFF. The CDR3 coding sequence is TGTGCCAGCCGACCAGGGGACAGGGGGAACACTGAAGCTTTCTTT.

V gene TRBV9 combines with J gene TRBJ2-7; a weak D match, TRBD1 (7 bases). Trimming left V 4 bases short and J 4 bases short, with 18 bases between. The CDR3 runs to 15 residues. Germline lookup yields CDR1 SGDLS and CDR2 YYNGEE. Here the CDR3 DNA reads TGTGCCAGCAGCCTGACGGGGGACAGCGGGTACGAGCAGTACTTC. Amino acid sequence: CASSLTGDSGYEQYF.

This clone was counted a single time. V gene TRBV28 combines with J gene TRBJ2-5; D perhaps matches TRBD2 (6 bases). The germline V gene has CDR1 MDHEN and CDR2 SYDVKM. With 2 bases removed from V and 7 bases from J, the gap between germline ends came to 11 bases. The CDR3 loop spans 13 amino acids. The CDR3 nucleotides read TGTGCCAGCAGTTTACCCGGGGGTACGACCCAGTACTTC. As protein: CASSLPGGTTQYF.

J is TRBJ1-1 and V is TRBV28, with a possible D match to TRBD1 (5 bases). The CDR3 is made up of 15 amino acids. V gave up 2 bases and J gave up 11 bases, with 21 bases separating them. Germline CDR1 reads MDHEN; CDR2 reads SYDVKM. Written as DNA, the CDR3 is TGTGCCAGCAGTTTAGGGGGTGGAGGGAATCCCGTCGCTTTCTTT. Translating gives CASSLGGGGNPVAFF.

The chain links TRBV30 to TRBJ2-2, with 9 positions matching TRBD1. Germline V gene lookup returns CDR1 GTSNPN and CDR2 SVGIG (reference sequence). V shed 3 bases, J shed 4 bases, and the junction held 6 bases outside the gene matches. This CDR3 comprises 15 residues. The CDR3 sequence is CAWRSGQGSTGELFF. The CDR3 nucleotides are TGTGCCTGGAGATCGGGACAGGGAAGCACCGGGGAGCTGTTTTTT.

Note on this clone: The sample carries other DNA sequences with the same CDR3. V usage is TRBV3-1 (or the pseudogene TRBV3-2) and J usage is TRBJ1-5, with TRBD1 matching 7 bases. The length of the CDR3 is 14 residues. Germline lookup yields CDR1 LGHDT and CDR2 YNNKEL (reference sequence). V dropped 1 base and J dropped 6; count of bases not matched to a gene: 3. The CDR3 loop is CASSQGQGGQPQHF. The CDR3 bases are TGTGCCAGCAGCCAAGGACAGGGCGGTCAGCCCCAGCATTTT.

J is TRBJ1-5 and V is TRBV19; TRBD1 matches 10 bases. This CDR3 has 13 amino acids. J gave up 7 bases and V 7 bases, and 4 bases lay outside the gene matches. Germline V CDR1 and CDR2: LNHDA, SQIVND (reference sequence). The CDR3 nucleotides read TGTGCCAGTACCGGGACAGGGGACCAGCCCCAGCATTTT. It is translated as CASTGTGDQPQHF.

The table lists this clone with a few counts. The chain couples TRBV19 to TRBJ1-2; 10 positions match TRBD1. V was pared by 3 bases and J by 4 bases, with 11 bases of the junction left unmatched. The CDR3 spans 17 residues. CDR1 LNHDA and CDR2 SQIVND come from the germline V gene (reference sequence). The CDR3 spells CASSIRFSGTGVYGYTF. The CDR3 bases are TGTGCCAGTAGTATTAGGTTCTCCGGGACAGGGGTCTATGGCTACACCTTC.

The genes are TRBV5-1 and TRBJ2-5; 10 bases match TRBD1. From germline, CDR1 is SGHRS and CDR2 YFSETQ. J was trimmed by 6 bases and V by 4 bases; bases with no gene match: 3. This CDR3 is 13 amino acids long. The CDR3 is CASSPGQGQTQYF. In nucleotides, the CDR3 is TGCGCCAGCAGCCCGGGACAGGGGCAGACCCAGTACTTC. Drawing the rest from reference TRBV5-1 and TRBJ2-5, the complete variable domain is KAGVTQTPRYLIKTRGQQVTLSCSPISGHRSVSWYQQTPGQGLQFLFEYFSETQRNKGNFPGRFSGRQFSNSRSEMNVSTLELGDSALYLCASSPGQGQTQYFGPGTRLLVL.

The CDR3 coding sequence is TGTGCCTGGAGGCTGGACAGGGGTGGCTACACCTTC. Protein sequence: CAWRLDRGGYTF. The chain is built from TRBV30 and TRBJ1-2, with 9 bases matching TRBD1. Germline V lookup: CDR1 GTSNPN, CDR2 SVGIG (reference sequence). The CDR3 is 12 amino acids. The V and J ends lost 3 bases and 7 bases, in that order; junction bases with no gene match: 3.

This chain links TRBV11-2 with TRBJ1-6; 8 nucleotides match TRBD1. CDR3 length: 17 residues. Germline V CDR1 and CDR2: SGHAT, FQNNGV. V shed 0 bases and J 8 bases; nucleotides not matched to a gene: 9. The DNA of the CDR3 is TGTGCCAGCAGCTTAGATCAGACAGGGGATGGGGATTCACCCCTCCACTTT. This encodes CASSLDQTGDGDSPLHF.

J is TRBJ1-6 and V is TRBV6-5; D might be TRBD1 (5 bases). Germline-derived CDR1 and CDR2 are MNHEY and SVGAGI. The CDR3 totals 13 residues. V was shortened by 5 bases and J by 10 bases, with 12 bases between the two germline ends. For the CDR3, the DNA is TGTGCCAGCAGTCGGGACTGGGAATCACCCCTCCACTTT. It encodes CASSRDWESPLHF.

The rearrangement uses TRBV11-2 and TRBJ1-1, with D possibly being TRBD1 (6 bases). Germline CDR1 is SGHAT and CDR2 is FQNNGV. V was cut by 5 bases and J by 4 bases, with 17 bases left in between. This CDR3 region has 15 residues. The CDR3 sequence: CASSPPTGWVTEAFF. The CDR3 nucleotides read TGTGCCAGCAGCCCCCCGACAGGATGGGTCACTGAAGCTTTCTTT.

CDR3 nucleotides: TGTGCCAGCTCACCACCGGCGGGGGTTGGCTACACCTTC. It translates to CASSPPAGVGYTF. The rearrangement uses TRBV18 and TRBJ1-2; maybe TRBD1 (5 bases). Germline V gene data show CDR1 as KGHSH and CDR2 as LQKENI. The CDR3 loop spans 13 amino acids. The germline V and J ends were trimmed by 0 bases and 7 bases, with 9 bases remaining between them.

The CDR3 bases are TGTGCCAGCAGTGTAGGAGGGAACTATGGCTACACCTTC. Residues: CASSVGGNYGYTF. The chain employs TRBV12-3 or TRBV12-4 and TRBJ1-2; D uncertain. Trimming shortened V by 5 bases and J by 2 bases, and 9 bases separated the two germline ends. This CDR3 region has 13 residues.

V gene TRBV6-5 combines with J gene TRBJ1-5; no clear D. In germline, CDR1 is MNHEY, CDR2 SVGAGI. The CDR3 runs 11 residues. V was clipped by 8 bases and J by 8 bases, with 10 bases between them. CDR3: CASLKREPQHF. CDR3 coding DNA: TGTGCCAGCCTAAAGAGGGAGCCCCAGCATTTT.

The chain's CDR3 is CASREMNTEAFF. The CDR3 DNA follows: TGTGCCAGCCGCGAAATGAACACTGAAGCTTTCTTT. The genes are TRBV28 and TRBJ1-1, with unresolved D. From germline, CDR1 is MDHEN and CDR2 SYDVKM. This CDR3 spans 12 amino acids. With 8 bases removed from V and 0 bases from J, the gap between germline ends came to 7 bases.

V usage is TRBV28 and J usage is TRBJ1-3; D possibly corresponds to TRBD1 (5 bases). V lost 7 bases to trimming and J lost 0 bases, with 16 bases between them. The CDR3 consists of 16 residues. CDR1 MDHEN and CDR2 SYDVKM come from the germline V gene. The CDR3 region has the DNA TGTGCCAGCACCCAATGGGGGACTTTCTCTGGAAACACCATATATTTT. Its translation: CASTQWGTFSGNTIYF. Full variable domain (remainder filled in from reference TRBV28 and TRBJ1-3): DVKVTQSSRYLVKRTGEKVFLECVQDMDHENMFWYRQDPGLGLRLIYFSYDVKMKEKGDIPEGYSVSREKKERFSLILESASTNQTSMYLCASTQWGTFSGNTIYFGEGSWLTVV.

The rearrangement uses TRBV23-1 and TRBJ2-5, with a tentative D call TRBD2 (5 bases). TRBV23-1 is noted as an ORF with a role that remains uncertain. The CDR3 is 19 residues long. Trimming removed 0 bases at V and 5 bases at J, with 25 bases between. The CDR3 loop is CASSQSKVPIGGLGETQYF. As DNA, the CDR3 is TGCGCCAGCAGTCAATCGAAGGTCCCAATTGGCGGACTTGGGGAGACCCAGTACTTC.

The rearrangement joins TRBV27 to TRBJ1-6; no clear D gene. V was pared by 0 bases and J by 10 bases, with 7 bases between. The germline V gene has CDR1 MNHEY and CDR2 SMNVEV (reference sequence). The CDR3 totals 13 residues. The CDR3 region has the DNA TGTGCCAGCAGTTTATCGATAAGCTCACCCCTCCACTTT. Amino acids: CASSLSISSPLHF.

This chain joins TRBV4-1 and TRBJ2-1; 10 bases agree with TRBD2. The CDR3 has 16 residues. J gave up 3 bases and V 3 bases, and 5 bases lay outside the gene matches. CDR1 is MGHRA, CDR2 YSYEKL, per germline. CDR3 protein: CASSHHTSGDYNEQFF. CDR3 coding DNA: TGCGCCAGCAGCCACCATACTAGCGGGGACTACAATGAGCAGTTCTTC.